A single sample gave rise to the 23 T cell receptor beta chains below, sequenced in a study of T cell responses to AZD1222 COVID-19 vaccine. Only in-frame clones appear in the TCRdb table, and some are missing; sequencing was by immunoSEQ multiplex PCR. Of roughly 150,000 clones in the sample, approximately 91% were seen once. The source was peripheral blood, collected on day 0 of AZD1222 vaccination. The receptors originated from an adult in good health.

The chain combines TRBV4-1 with TRBJ2-7; 8 bases fit TRBD2. This CDR3 has 17 amino acids. The J segment lost 5 bases and the V segment lost 3 bases, leaving 15 bases of the junction unmatched. Germline V gene sequence: CDR1 MGHRA, CDR2 YSYEKL. CDR3 residues: CASSHTSGGGIPHEQYF. The CDR3 nucleotides are TGCGCCAGCAGCCACACCAGCGGGGGCGGGATCCCCCACGAGCAGTACTTC.

This CDR3 is CASRRQAGLAGATYNEQFF. The DNA of the CDR3 is TGCGCCAGCAGGCGACAGGCGGGACTAGCGGGAGCCACCTACAATGAGCAGTTCTTC. This chain joins TRBV5-1 and TRBJ2-1, with 14 bases fitting TRBD2. The ends lost 5 bases at V and 2 bases at J; junction bases unmatched: 12. CDR3 length equals 19 residues. CDR1 is SGHRS, CDR2 YFSETQ, per germline.

This chain connects TRBV7-9 to TRBJ1-2, with D unresolved. The germline V and J ends were trimmed by 3 bases and 2 bases, with 7 bases remaining between them. This CDR3 is built from 13 residues. Germline loops: CDR1 SEHNR, CDR2 FQNEAQ (reference sequence). In nucleotides, the CDR3 is TGTGCCAGCAGCTTGGAGAGAAACTATGGCTACACCTTC. Translation: CASSLERNYGYTF.

This clone was observed a single time. The rearrangement joins TRBV3-1 (or the pseudogene TRBV3-2) to TRBJ2-5; D is perhaps TRBD1 (5 bases). Per germline, CDR1 LGHDT and CDR2 YNNKEL (reference sequence). The CDR3 totals 13 residues. Trimming took 5 bases from V and 2 from J, leaving 9 bases between them. For the CDR3, the DNA is TGTGCCAGCAGCGACAGCTCGCAAGAGACCCAGTACTTC. Amino acids: CASSDSSQETQYF.

This chain links TRBV5-1 with TRBJ2-2, with 8 nucleotides matching TRBD2. Germline V gene sequence: CDR1 SGHRS, CDR2 YFSETQ. V dropped 3 bases and J dropped 4; count of bases not matched to a gene: 17. The CDR3 covers 19 residues. DNA for the CDR3: TGCGCCAGCAGCTCAAAATCACAATGGCGGGGGGCGTCCACCGGGGAGCTGTTTTTT. This gives the protein CASSSKSQWRGASTGELFF.

This sequence joins TRBV10-3 and TRBJ1-2, with TRBD1 matching over 7 bases. The CDR3 runs to 13 residues. Trimming cost V 5 bases and J 9 bases; bases outside gene matches: 9. CDR1 is ENHRY and CDR2 is SYGVKD in the germline V gene. The CDR3 loop reads CAISREDRPSYTF. The CDR3 bases are TGTGCCATCAGTCGGGAGGACAGGCCGAGCTACACCTTC.

The chain recombines TRBV20-1 with TRBJ2-1, with 14 nucleotides matching TRBD2. Germline-derived CDR1 and CDR2 are DFQATT and SNEGSKA (reference sequence). The CDR3 sequence is 14 residues long. V dropped 3 bases and J dropped 16; count of bases not matched to a gene: 11. The CDR3 sequence is CSASVTSGGAMLFF. The CDR3 nucleotides read TGCAGTGCTAGTGTGACTAGCGGGGGGGCTATGTTATTCTTC.

The chain employs TRBV4-1 and TRBJ1-1; no definite D call. The CDR3 totals 13 residues. The V gene's germline CDR1 is MGHRA and CDR2 YSYEKL. Trimming removed 4 bases at V and 1 base at J, with 7 bases between. The CDR3 sequence: CASSPVGNTEAFF. CDR3 coding DNA: TGCGCCAGCAGCCCAGTCGGGAACACTGAAGCTTTCTTT.

CDR3 protein: CASSPGLFSYEQYF. CDR3 sequence (DNA): TGTGCCAGCTCACCAGGTTTGTTCTCCTACGAGCAGTACTTC. The chain is built from TRBV18 and TRBJ2-7; no clear D. Germline CDR1 reads KGHSH; CDR2 reads LQKENI. The CDR3 loop spans 14 amino acids. V lost 2 bases and J 0 bases, leaving 8 bases between the germline ends.

This clone occurred a few times. The chain links TRBV4-1 to TRBJ1-6, with D uncertain. From germline, CDR1 is MGHRA and CDR2 YSYEKL. V was shortened by 4 bases and J by 5 bases, with 15 bases between the two germline ends. The CDR3 contains 16 residues. This CDR3 reads CASSPIPGPDNSPLHF. The CDR3 bases are TGCGCCAGCAGCCCCATCCCCGGGCCCGATAATTCACCCCTCCACTTT.

The chain carries TRBV11-1 and TRBJ1-2; D unresolved. The CDR3 is 14 residues long. Germline CDR1 reads SGHAT; CDR2 reads FQDESV (reference sequence). The V gene lost 0 bases and the J gene lost 7 bases, with 12 bases spanning the gap. CDR3 coding DNA: TGTGCCAGCAGCTTAGCGCTCGGTCCAGTTGGCTACACCTTC. Protein sequence: CASSLALGPVGYTF.

V gene TRBV7-8 combines with J gene TRBJ2-1; TRBD1 agrees at 7 bases. The junction had 13 bases not matched to a gene; V was cut back by 1 base and J by 7 bases. Looked up from germline, CDR1 is SGHVS and CDR2 is FQNEAQ. This CDR3 region has 17 residues. The CDR3 region is CASSLGVQDRIYNEQFF. CDR3 DNA sequence: TGTGCCAGCAGCTTAGGGGTCCAGGACAGGATATATAATGAGCAGTTCTTC.

The chain couples TRBV5-5 to TRBJ1-5; maybe TRBD1 (5 bases). CDR1 is SGHKS, CDR2 YYEKEE, per germline (reference sequence). V shed 3 bases and J shed 2 bases, with 12 bases lying between them. CDR3 size: 15 residues. The CDR3 reads CASSSGGLGNQPQHF. The DNA of the CDR3 is TGTGCCAGCAGCTCTGGGGGTCTGGGCAATCAGCCCCAGCATTTT.

This clone was detected only once. The V gene is TRBV7-2, the J gene TRBJ2-5; 8 positions agree with TRBD2. The V and J ends lost 6 bases and 5 bases, in that order; junction bases with no gene match: 11. This CDR3 has 15 residues. CDR1 and CDR2 from the germline V gene are SGHTA and FQGNSA. The CDR3 nucleotides are TGTGCCAGCAGAAAACTAGCGGTGTCGGGTGAGACCCAGTACTTC. This codes for CASRKLAVSGETQYF. Drawing the rest from reference TRBV7-2 and TRBJ2-5, the complete variable domain is GAGVSQSPSNKVTEKGKDVELRCDPISGHTALYWYRQSLGQGLEFLIYFQGNSAPDKSGLPSDRFSAERTGGSVSTLTIQRTQQEDSAVYLCASRKLAVSGETQYFGPGTRLLVL.

J is TRBJ2-7 and V is TRBV2; D is perhaps TRBD1 (6 bases). The germline V gene has CDR1 SNHLY and CDR2 FYNNEI. The CDR3 spans 12 residues. The V gene lost 6 bases and the J gene lost 0 bases, with 6 bases spanning the gap. CDR3 region: CASRDSSYEQYF. The CDR3 region has the DNA TGTGCCAGCAGGGACAGCTCCTACGAGCAGTACTTC. Filled out from reference TRBV2 and TRBJ2-7, the complete variable domain reads EPEVTQTPSHQVTQMGQEVILRCVPISNHLYFYWYRQILGQKVEFLVSFYNNEISEKSEIFDDQFSVERPDGSNFTLKIRSTKLEDSAMYFCASRDSSYEQYFGPGTRLTVT.

V and J are TRBV7-9 and TRBJ1-6; maybe TRBD1 (6 bases). This CDR3 is built from 14 residues. V was pared by 5 bases and J by 10 bases, with 15 bases between. The germline V gene has CDR1 SEHNR and CDR2 FQNEAQ (reference sequence). CDR3 nucleotide sequence: TGTGCCAGCAGCCCAACAGGGAGGGGCTCACCCCTCCACTTT. It translates to CASSPTGRGSPLHF.

The gene calls are TRBV11-2 and TRBJ2-6; 7 bases agree with TRBD2. The CDR3 has 17 residues. The junction had 8 bases not matched to a gene; V was cut back by 6 bases and J by 0 bases. In germline, CDR1 is SGHAT, CDR2 FQNNGV. The CDR3 coding sequence is TGTGCCAGCAGTCCAACTAGCGTGAGCTCTGGGGCCAACGTCCTGACTTTC. Translating it yields CASSPTSVSSGANVLTF.

The rearrangement uses TRBV5-1 and TRBJ2-3; tentative D call: TRBD1 (6 bases). The V end was cut by 4 bases, the J end by 2 bases, with 17 bases between. The CDR3 covers 16 residues. Germline V CDR1 and CDR2: SGHRS, YFSETQ. The CDR3 is CASSVTGSFFTDTQYF. The CDR3 region has the DNA TGCGCCAGCAGCGTCACAGGGTCATTCTTCACAGATACGCAGTATTTT.

The rearrangement uses TRBV7-8 and TRBJ1-5, with TRBD1 matching over 8 bases. Germline V lookup: CDR1 SGHVS, CDR2 FQNEAQ. This CDR3 is 19 amino acids long. With V trimmed by 4 bases and J by 2 bases, 16 bases remained unmatched. DNA of the CDR3: TGTGCCAGCAGCTCATCCGGGACAGGAGCTACCCGGGGCAATCAGCCCCAGCATTTT. Translating gives CASSSSGTGATRGNQPQHF. The variable domain in full, with the rest retrieved from reference TRBV7-8 and TRBJ1-5, is GAGVSQSPRYKVAKRGQDVALRCDPISGHVSLFWYQQALGQGPEFLTYFQNEAQLDKSGLPSDRFFAERPEGSVSTLKIQRTQQEDSAVYLCASSSSGTGATRGNQPQHFGDGTRLSIL.

This chain connects TRBV9 to TRBJ1-2; D perhaps matches TRBD1 (5 bases). This CDR3 region has 17 residues. Trimming removed 0 bases at V and 0 bases at J, with 15 bases between. Germline-derived CDR1 and CDR2 are SGDLS and YYNGEE. The CDR3 DNA follows: TGTGCCAGCAGCGTAGCACTCGGACAACCATCTAACTATGGCTACACCTTC. Its protein is CASSVALGQPSNYGYTF. Full variable domain (missing parts from reference TRBV9 and TRBJ1-2): DSGVTQTPKHLITATGQRVTLRCSPRSGDLSVYWYQQSLDQGLQFLIQYYNGEERAKGNILERFSAQQFPDLHSELNLSSLELGDSALYFCASSVALGQPSNYGYTFGSGTRLTVV.

The chain combines TRBV6-2 or TRBV6-3 with TRBJ1-5; no firm D call. V gave up 5 bases and J gave up 4 bases, with 9 bases separating them. This CDR3 is built from 13 residues. CDR1 is MNHEY, CDR2 SVGEGT, per germline. CDR3 DNA sequence: TGTGCCAGCAGTAAAAGGGAGAATCAGCCCCAGCATTTT. Its translation is CASSKRENQPQHF.

The chain joins TRBV18 to TRBJ2-1; possibly TRBD1 or TRBD2 for D (5 bases each). This CDR3 region has 15 residues. V was clipped by 2 bases and J by 5 bases, with 13 bases between them. The germline V gene has CDR1 KGHSH and CDR2 LQKENI. In DNA, the CDR3 is TGTGCCAGCTCACCAAGAGGGGCCCTTAACAATGAGCAGTTCTTC. Protein sequence: CASSPRGALNNEQFF.

V gene TRBV25-1 combines with J gene TRBJ1-5; TRBD1 matches at 8 bases. Trimming took 3 bases from V and 7 from J; bases not matched to a gene: 11. CDR1 and CDR2 from the germline V gene are MGHDK and SYGVNS. The CDR3 has 16 residues. The CDR3 here is CASSDSRGPLGQPQHF. CDR3 nucleotide sequence: TGTGCCAGCAGTGATAGCAGGGGGCCCTTGGGCCAGCCCCAGCATTTT.